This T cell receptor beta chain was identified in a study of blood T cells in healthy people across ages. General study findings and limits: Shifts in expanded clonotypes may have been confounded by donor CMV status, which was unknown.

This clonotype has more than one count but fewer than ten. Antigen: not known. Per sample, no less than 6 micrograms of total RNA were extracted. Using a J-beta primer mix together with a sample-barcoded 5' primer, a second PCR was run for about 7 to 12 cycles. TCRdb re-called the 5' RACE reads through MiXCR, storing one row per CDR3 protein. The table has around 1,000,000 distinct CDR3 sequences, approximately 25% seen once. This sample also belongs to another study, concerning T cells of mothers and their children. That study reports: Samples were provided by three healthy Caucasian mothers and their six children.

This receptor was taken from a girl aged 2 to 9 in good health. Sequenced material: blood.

Written as DNA, the CDR3 is TGTGCCAGCAGCCAAGGTAGCGGGAGAAACGAGCAGTACTTC. Its translation is CASSQGSGRNEQYF. The chain couples TRBV3-1 to TRBJ2-7; 9 positions agree with TRBD2. This CDR3 is 14 amino acids long. Germline CDR1 LGHDT, CDR2 YNNKEL (reference sequence). The J segment lost 5 bases and the V segment lost 1 base, leaving 3 bases of the junction unmatched.